This T cell receptor (beta chain) was recovered during a study of blood T cell repertoires in COVID-19. For the study at large: Sources were T cells, B-cell-depleted T cells, or PBMCs; the material itself was cDNA or gDNA.

The V gene lost 7 bases and the J gene lost 7 bases, with 17 bases spanning the gap. CDR3 size: 14 residues. CDR1 and CDR2 from the germline V gene are SGHRS and YFSETQ. Those who participated ranged in age from about 18 to 89 years and resided in 20 to 25 US areas. Participants had their cohort set by participant-reported clinical history. TCRdb's table, derived via immunoSEQ multiplex PCR, lists solely in-frame clones and lacks some. The repertoire has around 300,000 clones, under 90% of them found once; the top ten carry 1.7%. Sequencing input: PBMCs or T cells enriched from blood (not recorded which). The source of this sequence is a woman aged 40 to 50 who had recovered from COVID-19. The chain recombines TRBV5-1 with TRBJ1-4; the D is unclear. CDR3 sequence reads: CASFRGPEVEKLFF. In DNA, the CDR3 is TGCGCCAGCTTCCGAGGGCCAGAGGTTGAAAAACTGTTTTTT.